Listed here is a single T cell receptor (beta chain). These data are taken from a study of OX40 agonist ivuxolimab in advanced cancers. Turning to the study itself: Dose-escalation patients' cancers were hepatocellular carcinoma, melanoma, renal cell or head and neck cancer.

Repertoires were generated with immunoSEQ multiplex PCR, while TCRdb's copy carries only in-frame clones and drops some. The sample yields about 79,000 clones, approximately 91% seen once. Trimming shortened V by 7 bases and J by 2 bases, and 18 bases separated the two germline ends. The CDR3 extends over 15 amino acids. CDR1 and CDR2 (germline): SGHVS, FNYEAQ. The chain carries TRBV7-6 and TRBJ2-7; D remains ambiguous. This sequence originates from an adult with an advanced solid tumor such as melanoma, head and neck, liver or kidney cancer. Sample: CD4+ or CD8+ T cells sorted from blood, taken in a trial of the OX40 agonist ivuxolimab. The CDR3 region has the DNA TGTGCCAGCACCCCTCTTCCGGAAGGGACCTACGAGCAGTACTTC. Its translation is CASTPLPEGTYEQYF.